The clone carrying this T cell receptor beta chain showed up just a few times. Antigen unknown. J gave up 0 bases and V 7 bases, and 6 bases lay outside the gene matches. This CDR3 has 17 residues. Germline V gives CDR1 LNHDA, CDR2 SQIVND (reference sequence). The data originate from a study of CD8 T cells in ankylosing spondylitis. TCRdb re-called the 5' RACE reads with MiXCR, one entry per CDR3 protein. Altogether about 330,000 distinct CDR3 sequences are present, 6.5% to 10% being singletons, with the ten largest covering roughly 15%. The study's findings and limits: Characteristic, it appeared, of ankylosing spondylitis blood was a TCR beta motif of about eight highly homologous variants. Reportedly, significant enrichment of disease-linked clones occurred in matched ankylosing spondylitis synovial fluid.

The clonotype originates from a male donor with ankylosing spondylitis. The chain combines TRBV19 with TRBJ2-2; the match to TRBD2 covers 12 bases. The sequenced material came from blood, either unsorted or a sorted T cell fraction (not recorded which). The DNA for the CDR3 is TGTGCCAGTACTCTAGCGGGAGGGAGTGCGAACACCGGGGAGCTGTTTTTT. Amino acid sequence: CASTLAGGSANTGELFF.